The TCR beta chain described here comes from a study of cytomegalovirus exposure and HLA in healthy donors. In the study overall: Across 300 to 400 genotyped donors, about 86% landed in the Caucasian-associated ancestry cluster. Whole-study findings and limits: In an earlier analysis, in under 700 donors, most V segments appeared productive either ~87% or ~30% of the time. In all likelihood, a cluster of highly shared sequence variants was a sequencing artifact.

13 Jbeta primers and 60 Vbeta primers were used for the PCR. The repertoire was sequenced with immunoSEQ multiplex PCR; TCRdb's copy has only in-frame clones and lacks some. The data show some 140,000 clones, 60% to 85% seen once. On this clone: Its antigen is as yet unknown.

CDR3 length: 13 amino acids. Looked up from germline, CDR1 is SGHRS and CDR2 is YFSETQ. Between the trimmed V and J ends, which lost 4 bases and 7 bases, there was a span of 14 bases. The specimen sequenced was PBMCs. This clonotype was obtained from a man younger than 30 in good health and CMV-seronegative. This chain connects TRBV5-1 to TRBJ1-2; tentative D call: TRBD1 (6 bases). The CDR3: CASSLDSSGGYTF. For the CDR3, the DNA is TGCGCCAGCAGCCTGGACAGCTCAGGTGGCTACACCTTC.